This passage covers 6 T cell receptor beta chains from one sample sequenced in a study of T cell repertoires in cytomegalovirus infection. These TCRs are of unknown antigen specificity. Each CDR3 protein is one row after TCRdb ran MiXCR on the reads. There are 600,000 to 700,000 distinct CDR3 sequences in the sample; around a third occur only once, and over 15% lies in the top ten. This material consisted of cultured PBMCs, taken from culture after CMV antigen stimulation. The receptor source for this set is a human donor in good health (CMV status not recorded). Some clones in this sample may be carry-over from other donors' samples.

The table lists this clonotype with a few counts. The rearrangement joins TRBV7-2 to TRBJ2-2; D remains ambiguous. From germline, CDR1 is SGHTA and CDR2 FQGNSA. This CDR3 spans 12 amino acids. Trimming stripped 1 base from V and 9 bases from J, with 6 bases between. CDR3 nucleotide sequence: TGTGCCAGCAGCTTAGGGTCATGGGAGCTGTTTTTT. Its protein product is CASSLGSWELFF. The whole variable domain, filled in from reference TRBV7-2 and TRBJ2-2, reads GAGVSQSPSNKVTEKGKDVELRCDPISGHTALYWYRQSLGQGLEFLIYFQGNSAPDKSGLPSDRFSAERTGGSVSTLTIQRTQQEDSAVYLCASSLGSWELFFGEGSRLTVL.

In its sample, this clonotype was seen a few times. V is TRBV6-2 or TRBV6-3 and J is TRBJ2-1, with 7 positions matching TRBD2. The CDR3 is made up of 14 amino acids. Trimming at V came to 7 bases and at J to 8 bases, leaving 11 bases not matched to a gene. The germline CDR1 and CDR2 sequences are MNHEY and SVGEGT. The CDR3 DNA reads TGTGCCAGCACCTACAGCGGGATAGGCGATGAGCAGTTCTTC. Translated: CASTYSGIGDEQFF.

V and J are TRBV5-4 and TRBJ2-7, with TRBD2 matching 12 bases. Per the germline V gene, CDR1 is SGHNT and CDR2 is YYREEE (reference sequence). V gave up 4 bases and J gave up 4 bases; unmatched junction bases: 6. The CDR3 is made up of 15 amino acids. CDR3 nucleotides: TGTGCCAGCAGCCTAGGACTAGCGGGGATGTACGAGCAGTACTTC. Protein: CASSLGLAGMYEQYF.

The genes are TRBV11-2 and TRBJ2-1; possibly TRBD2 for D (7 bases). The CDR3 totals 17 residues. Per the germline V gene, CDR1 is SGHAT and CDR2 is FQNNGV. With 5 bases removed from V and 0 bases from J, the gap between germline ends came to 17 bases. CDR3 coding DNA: TGTGCCAGCAGCCCCTGGGCGGGGGCCCACTCCTACAATGAGCAGTTCTTC. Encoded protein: CASSPWAGAHSYNEQFF.

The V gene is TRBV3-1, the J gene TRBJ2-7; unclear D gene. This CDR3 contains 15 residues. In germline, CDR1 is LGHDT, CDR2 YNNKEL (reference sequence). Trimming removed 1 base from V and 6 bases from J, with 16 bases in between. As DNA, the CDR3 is TGTGCCAGCAGCCAAGGACGAGAACAAGGTGGCGAGCAGTACTTC. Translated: CASSQGREQGGEQYF.

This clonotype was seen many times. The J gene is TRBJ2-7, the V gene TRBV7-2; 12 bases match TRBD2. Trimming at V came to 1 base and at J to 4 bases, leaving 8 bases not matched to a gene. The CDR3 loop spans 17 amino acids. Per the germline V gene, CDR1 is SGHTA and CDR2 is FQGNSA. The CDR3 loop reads CASSLGRTSGMSYEQYF. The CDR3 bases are TGTGCCAGCAGCTTAGGGAGGACTAGCGGGATGAGTTACGAGCAGTACTTC.